The 26 T cell receptor beta chains presented below share a single source sample, sequenced in a study of vaccination effects on CD4 cells after COVID-19. Sequencing was performed with immunoSEQ multiplex PCR; in TCRdb, only in-frame clones are kept and a portion is missing. Seen here are roughly 70,000 clones, over 60% observed once, and the top ten hold less than 5.5%. Before any sequencing was done, the ViraFEST assay used viral peptide pools to expand antigen-specific CD4+ T cells. Once cultured for around 11 days, the cells underwent separation to obtain CD4+ T cells. The person's infection with SARS-CoV-2, confirmed by PCR, took place between March and December 2020. No cognate antigen is known for these TCRs. The sample here was CD4+ T cells from PBMCs cultured with HIV peptides, taken before COVID-19 vaccination. This sample's subset: HIV-1 Nef peptide pool negative control/reference culture. Every receptor here comes from a human donor who had a prior SARS-CoV-2 infection.

The chain carries TRBV18 and TRBJ2-2; D is ambiguous. The V gene's germline CDR1 is KGHSH and CDR2 LQKENI. V lost 2 bases and J 3 bases, leaving 7 bases between the germline ends. This CDR3 comprises 14 residues. CDR3 in amino acids: CASSPRQDTGELFF. The CDR3 region has the DNA TGTGCCAGCTCACCAAGGCAGGACACCGGGGAGCTGTTTTTT.

V is TRBV4-1 and J is TRBJ2-5; D is uncertain. Germline V gives CDR1 MGHRA, CDR2 YSYEKL. The CDR3 totals 15 residues. The V gene lost 3 bases and the J gene lost 4 bases, with 15 bases spanning the gap. CDR3 in amino acids: CASSQAPIGAETQYF. DNA for the CDR3: TGCGCCAGCAGCCAGGCTCCTATCGGCGCAGAGACCCAGTACTTC.

This chain joins TRBV27 and TRBJ2-3; TRBD2 is a possible D gene (6 bases). Trimming took off 6 bases at V and 2 bases at J, with 12 bases between the two ends. Germline CDR1 is MNHEY and CDR2 is SMNVEV (reference sequence). CDR3 length equals 14 residues. In DNA form, the CDR3 reads TGTGCCAGCAGCTTACGGGGGATCACAGATACGCAGTATTTT. Encoded protein: CASSLRGITDTQYF.

The chain has TRBV28 and TRBJ2-7; TRBD2 is a possible D gene (6 bases). V was cut by 5 bases and J by 6 bases, with 14 bases left in between. The germline V gene has CDR1 MDHEN and CDR2 SYDVKM. This CDR3 is 13 amino acids long. The CDR3 coding sequence is TGTGCCAGCAGTCCCTTGGGGGAGGTCGAGCAGTACTTC. This gives the protein CASSPLGEVEQYF.

The genes are TRBV6-4 and TRBJ2-3, with D perhaps matching TRBD2 (6 bases). The CDR3 runs 16 residues. Germline CDR1 and CDR2: MRHNA and SNTAGT. V dropped 4 bases and J dropped 4 bases, with 18 bases sitting between them. As DNA, the CDR3 is TGTGCCAGCAGTGCCTTGGACTATCGGGGTCCAGATACGCAGTATTTT. Its translation: CASSALDYRGPDTQYF.

This clone appeared once. V usage is TRBV18 and J usage is TRBJ2-1; possibly TRBD2 for D (5 bases). This CDR3 has 13 residues. Germline V gene data show CDR1 as KGHSH and CDR2 as LQKENI. Trimming cost V 3 bases and J 9 bases, with 12 bases left between them. The DNA for the CDR3 is TGTGCCAGCTCACCCTACGTTGAGGGTGAGCAGTTCTTC. This translates into CASSPYVEGEQFF.

The genes are TRBV6-1 and TRBJ2-3; TRBD2 aligns across 13 bases. Looked up from germline, CDR1 is MNHNS and CDR2 is SASEGT. The CDR3 loop spans 16 amino acids. The V segment lost 3 bases and the J segment 5 bases; nucleotides outside the gene matches: 5. The DNA of the CDR3 is TGTGCCAGCAGTGACCGGGGACTAGCGGGGAAAGATACGCAGTATTTT. Its translation is CASSDRGLAGKDTQYF.

The chain combines TRBV14 with TRBJ2-2; weak D call: TRBD1 (5 bases). The length of the CDR3 is 13 residues. Trimming cost V 4 bases and J 7 bases, with 10 bases left between them. CDR1 and CDR2 (germline): SGHDN, FVKESK. In DNA form, the CDR3 reads TGTGCCAGCAGCCCATTTAGGGGCGGGGAGCTGTTTTTT. Amino acids: CASSPFRGGELFF.

The chain is built from TRBV7-2 and TRBJ1-2, with D possibly being TRBD1 (5 bases). Germline CDR1 SGHTA, CDR2 FQGNSA. CDR3 length: 13 residues. The V end was cut by 3 bases, the J end by 4 bases, with 9 bases between. The CDR3 bases are TGTGCCAGCAGCTTTGGGGGTTTCTATGGCTACACCTTC. Residues: CASSFGGFYGYTF.

The rearrangement joins TRBV2 to TRBJ1-2, with a weak D call TRBD1 (6 bases). Germline values: CDR1 SNHLY, CDR2 FYNNEI. V was trimmed by 3 bases and J by 7 bases, leaving 6 bases between them. This CDR3 has 11 residues. CDR3 loop: CASSEGAGYTF. As DNA, the CDR3 is TGTGCCAGCAGTGAGGGGGCTGGCTACACCTTC.

CDR3 loop: CASSHVIRVEGYGYTF. Here the CDR3 DNA reads TGTGCCAGCTCACACGTTATTCGGGTGGAGGGCTATGGCTACACCTTC. V and J are TRBV18 and TRBJ1-2; the D is unclear. Germline loops: CDR1 KGHSH, CDR2 LQKENI. The CDR3 extends over 16 amino acids. Trimming took 4 bases from V and 4 from J, leaving 19 bases between them.

CDR3 loop: CASSQVTGVSYNSPLHF. CDR3 nucleotides: TGTGCCAGCAGCCAAGTAACAGGGGTTTCGTATAATTCACCCCTCCACTTT. The genes are TRBV14 and TRBJ1-6, with TRBD1 identical over 7 bases. CDR1 SGHDN and CDR2 FVKESK come from the germline V gene. The V segment lost 1 base and the J segment 4 bases; nucleotides outside the gene matches: 7. The CDR3 spans 17 residues. Filled out from reference TRBV14 and TRBJ1-6, the complete variable domain reads EAGVTQFPSHSVIEKGQTVTLRCDPISGHDNLYWYRRVMGKEIKFLLHFVKESKQDESGMPNNRFLAERTGGTYSTLKVQPAELEDSGVYFCASSQVTGVSYNSPLHFGNGTRLTVT.

This rearrangement joins TRBV12-5 to TRBJ2-7, with D possibly matching TRBD2 (5 bases). Germline-derived CDR1 and CDR2 are LGHNT and FRNRAP. CDR3 length: 16 amino acids. The V end was cut by 0 bases, the J end by 0 bases, with 12 bases between. The CDR3, as DNA: TGTGCTAGTGGTTTGGTACTGAGCCGGGACTCCTACGAGCAGTACTTC. This translates into CASGLVLSRDSYEQYF.

The chain has TRBV28 and TRBJ1-5, with D hard to call. V lost 5 bases to trimming and J lost 7 bases, with 9 bases between them. CDR3 length equals 12 residues. Germline CDR1 and CDR2: MDHEN and SYDVKM. The CDR3 protein is CASSPPHQPQHF. CDR3 bases: TGTGCCAGCAGTCCCCCCCACCAGCCCCAGCATTTT.

V gene TRBV30 combines with J gene TRBJ1-3; D perhaps matches TRBD1 (5 bases). The CDR3 runs to 15 residues. CDR1 is GTSNPN and CDR2 is SVGIG in the germline V gene (reference sequence). The V and J ends lost 1 base and 4 bases respectively, with 14 bases between them. For the CDR3, the DNA is TGTGCCTGGAGTGCGGGCAGGGCGGCAGGAAACACCATATATTTT. Its translation is CAWSAGRAAGNTIYF.

This chain joins TRBV7-3 and TRBJ2-3; D uncertain. The CDR3 is 14 amino acids. Germline V gene lookup returns CDR1 SGHTA and CDR2 FQGTGA. V was cut by 2 bases and J by 4 bases, with 10 bases left in between. The CDR3 nucleotides are TGTGCCAGCAGCTTAGGCAGGCCGGCAGATACGCAGTATTTT. Its translation is CASSLGRPADTQYF.

The chain couples TRBV5-1 to TRBJ1-2, with 7 bases matching TRBD1. Losses at the gene ends were 4 bases for V and 4 bases for J; bases not matched to a gene: 7. The length of the CDR3 is 14 residues. Germline assignment: CDR1 SGHRS and CDR2 YFSETQ. The CDR3 bases are TGCGCCAGCAGCCTGGGAGGGGGCAGCTATGGCTACACCTTC. It yields the protein CASSLGGGSYGYTF.

The gene calls are TRBV29-1 and TRBJ2-5; D unclear. The CDR3 spans 13 residues. V was pared by 4 bases and J by 2 bases, with 11 bases between. Germline-derived CDR1 and CDR2 are SQVTM and ANQGSEA. CDR3 in DNA: TGCAGCGTTGTAGGTGTTACTCAAGAGACCCAGTACTTC. This encodes CSVVGVTQETQYF.

CDR3 bases: TGTGCCAGCAGCGCCGGAGGGACATTACAAGAGACCCAGTACTTC. As protein: CASSAGGTLQETQYF. The chain carries TRBV5-4 and TRBJ2-5; D possibly uses TRBD1 or TRBD2 (6 bases each). Germline lookup yields CDR1 SGHNT and CDR2 YYREEE (reference sequence). This CDR3 spans 15 amino acids. V was cut by 4 bases and J by 2 bases, with 15 bases left in between.

J is TRBJ2-1 and V is TRBV5-1; 7 positions agree with TRBD2. The V gene end was trimmed by 1 base and the J gene end by 1 base; junction bases not matched to a gene: 2. The germline V gene has CDR1 SGHRS and CDR2 YFSETQ. This CDR3 spans 15 amino acids. This CDR3 reads CASSLWRGSYNEQFF. CDR3 nucleotide sequence: TGCGCCAGCAGCTTGTGGCGGGGGTCCTACAATGAGCAGTTCTTC. The whole variable domain, filled in from reference TRBV5-1 and TRBJ2-1, reads KAGVTQTPRYLIKTRGQQVTLSCSPISGHRSVSWYQQTPGQGLQFLFEYFSETQRNKGNFPGRFSGRQFSNSRSEMNVSTLELGDSALYLCASSLWRGSYNEQFFGPGTRLTVL.

CDR3 nucleotides: TGTGCCACCAGTGATTTCAGACTAGCGGGGGACAATGAGCAGTTCTTC. As protein: CATSDFRLAGDNEQFF. The chain recombines TRBV24-1 with TRBJ2-1, with TRBD2 matching 12 bases. Trimming removed 1 base from V and 5 bases from J; junction bases left unmatched: 2. Germline V gene data show CDR1 as KGHDR and CDR2 as SFDVKD. The CDR3 covers 16 residues.

V gene TRBV2 combines with J gene TRBJ2-1; 7 bases are shared with TRBD2. The CDR3 sequence is 14 residues long. V was clipped by 2 bases and J by 4 bases; unmatched bases: 2. CDR1 is SNHLY and CDR2 is FYNNEI in the germline V gene. This CDR3 reads CASSELREYNEQFF. The CDR3 DNA follows: TGTGCCAGCAGTGAATTGCGGGAGTACAATGAGCAGTTCTTC.

The chain is built from TRBV7-2 and TRBJ2-5, with no clear D. V gave up 5 bases and J gave up 7 bases, with 20 bases separating them. Germline V CDR1 and CDR2: SGHTA, FQGNSA. The CDR3 extends over 15 amino acids. This CDR3 is CASSPNALAAGTQYF. CDR3 coding DNA: TGTGCCAGCAGCCCAAACGCCCTTGCGGCAGGGACCCAGTACTTC.

The table lists this clone with a count of one. This rearrangement joins TRBV3-1 (or the pseudogene TRBV3-2) to TRBJ1-5; D is unresolved. Germline-derived CDR1 and CDR2 are LGHDT and YNNKEL (reference sequence). V was cut by 2 bases and J by 7 bases, with 15 bases left in between. The CDR3 contains 15 residues. This CDR3 is CASSQSARVHQPQHF. In nucleotides, the CDR3 is TGTGCCAGCAGCCAATCAGCCCGGGTCCACCAGCCCCAGCATTTT.

The table lists this clone with a count of one. The V gene is TRBV27, the J gene TRBJ1-2, with 7 bases lining up with TRBD1. The CDR3 spans 16 residues. Germline V gene data show CDR1 as MNHEY and CDR2 as SMNVEV (reference sequence). With V trimmed by 5 bases and J by 11 bases, 20 bases remained unmatched. CDR3: CASSPQGDRVPLRYTF. For the CDR3, the DNA is TGTGCCAGCAGTCCACAAGGTGACAGGGTTCCCCTTCGTTACACCTTC.

V usage is TRBV27 and J usage is TRBJ2-2, with D uncertain. Looked up from germline, CDR1 is MNHEY and CDR2 is SMNVEV (reference sequence). The CDR3 is made up of 15 amino acids. V was shortened by 1 base and J by 5 bases, with 11 bases between the two germline ends. The DNA for the CDR3 is TGTGCCAGCAGTTTATTGCCGGTGTGGACCGGGGAGCTGTTTTTT. Its protein is CASSLLPVWTGELFF.